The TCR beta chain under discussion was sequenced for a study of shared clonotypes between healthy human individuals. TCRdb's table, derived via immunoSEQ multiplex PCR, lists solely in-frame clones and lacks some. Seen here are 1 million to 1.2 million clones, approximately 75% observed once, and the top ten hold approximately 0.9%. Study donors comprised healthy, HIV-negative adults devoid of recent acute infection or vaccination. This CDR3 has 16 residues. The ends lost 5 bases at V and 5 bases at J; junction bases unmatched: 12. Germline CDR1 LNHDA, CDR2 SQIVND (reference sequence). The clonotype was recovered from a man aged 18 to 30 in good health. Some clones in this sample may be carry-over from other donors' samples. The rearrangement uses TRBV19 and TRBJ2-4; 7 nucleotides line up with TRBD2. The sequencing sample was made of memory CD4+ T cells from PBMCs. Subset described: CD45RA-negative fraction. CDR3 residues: CASSSAPGGSENIQYF. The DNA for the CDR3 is TGTGCCAGTAGTTCAGCCCCGGGGGGATCCGAAAACATTCAGTACTTC. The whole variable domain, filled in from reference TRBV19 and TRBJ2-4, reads DGGITQSPKYLFRKEGQNVTLSCEQNLNHDAMYWYRQDPGQGLRLIYYSQIVNDFQKGDIAEGYSVSREKKESFPLTVTSAQKNPTAFYLCASSSAPGGSENIQYFGAGTRLSVL.